This entry describes one TCR beta chain. The sample holds many counts of this clonotype. Its specific antigen is unknown. No much larger clonotype is one base removed from it; base qualities were not supplied. The data derive from a study of T cells in Graves' hyperthyroidism and ophthalmopathy (dated by TCRdb to between 2019 and 2020). The study in broad terms: Peripheral blood samples were taken at initial diagnosis, before any treatment was given. TCR V-J signatures able to tell the groups apart were searched for in a discovery cohort of 95 or so patients, of whom more than 40 had Graves' ophthalmopathy and 55 to 60 had stable Graves' hyperthyroidism. Prospective prediction of ophthalmopathy was tested in an independent validation cohort consisting of about 19 hyperthyroidism patients and around 16 patients who later progressed to ophthalmopathy. For training and testing, the 100 or so patients in the discovery cohort were randomly divided in a 7:3 ratio. In addition, the study compared T-cell repertoires in thyroid tissue and in blood from a handful of Graves' hyperthyroidism patients. After blood sampling, hyperthyroidism patients were treated with methimazole at a starting dose of 30 mg daily, and ophthalmopathy patients were treated with high-dose intravenous methylprednisolone. TCR Vbeta CDR3 sequencing of 135 peripheral blood samples (roughly 41 ophthalmopathy, 75 to 85 hyperthyroidism and roughly 17 progressor patients) is reported in the paper.

Ophthalmopathy patients had moderately to severely active disease, with a Clinical Activity Score of 3 or more, a NOSPECS grade of 4 or more, and a disease duration of less than 3 months. Exclusion was applied to patients with uncontrolled infections, other autoimmune diseases, pregnancy or lactation. Diagnoses relied on clinical symptoms, serum thyroxine and TRAb, thyroid ultrasound and orbital computed tomography. PBMCs were isolated from roughly 10 ml of fresh peripheral blood by Ficoll-Paque density gradient centrifugation. Total RNA was extracted with Trizol reagent, and quality was checked on an Agilent 2100 Bioanalyzer. The paper as a whole reports these results and caveats: A model built on a 13 V-J signature distinguished ophthalmopathy from stable hyperthyroidism, reaching roughly 88% sensitivity and 81.08% specificity in cross-validation and 80%/75% in testing. Sample size was not statistically predetermined, and blinding of investigators to group allocation was not performed. Blood samples also contained most of the expanded thyroid clonotypes (frequency above 0.001), which suggests that blood repertoires may reflect thyroid immune responses. In validation, the model predicted progression to ophthalmopathy with 60% to 71% sensitivity and less than 75% specificity, a median of around 6.6 months before onset.

Including cysteine and phenylalanine, the CDR3 has 14 amino acids. Solely the CDR3 DNA is kept, with 42 bases framed from the first base. CDR1 ENHRY and CDR2 SYGVKD were looked up in the germline V gene. V lost 10 bases and J lost 5 bases; the stretch between them is 18 bases long. TCR beta CDR3 regions were amplified from RNA transcripts. For the first round of RT-PCR on the TCR CDR3, the HTBI primer set was used together with the Qiagen OneStep RT-PCR kit. Libraries were constructed in a second round of multiplex PCR, after which size selection and purification were performed. Sequencing of the libraries was done on an Illumina HiSeq2000 using paired-end 100 bp reads. The original pipeline was this. SOAPnuke was used to process the raw data, with reads discarded if the reads contained adapters or uncalled bases, had a mean Phred below 15, or lacked an exact constant-primer or identifier match. High-quality paired reads were merged with COPE v1.2.5, and unique nucleotide sequences were defined as clonotypes. Clonotypes were aligned to IMGT TRBV, TRBD and TRBJ reference segments using MiTCR v1.1. The analysis was restricted to V-J combinations with a frequency above 0.0001, which together covered roughly 99% of the repertoires. A TCS score was defined as the ratio between F50 (clonal expansion) and ExV (chaos), using BLOSUM62-based TCRdist between CDR3 peptides within each V-J. Welch's t-statistics and random forest reduced roughly 530 V-J features to roughly 13, which were used in a naive Bayes classifier (R e1071). TCRdb cleaned the public reads at Q25 with fastp, built clones with MiXCR and kept in-frame beta chains. For every CDR3 protein sequence, its rows merge into one entry that carries the most common genes and DNA. These V and J calls rely on TCRdb rather than the paper's analysis. This sample comprises around 300,000 distinct CDR3 sequences, about an eighth of them detected only once. The ten largest clones capture 30% to 40% of the sample.

This clonotype originated in a woman aged 40 to 49 with Graves' ophthalmopathy. Recombination linked TRBV10-3 to TRBJ2-1, with the D gene too uncertain to name. Sample: blood. The nucleotide sequence is TGTGCCACCCTTCCAAGGCCCGGTGACAATGAGCAGTTCTTC. Its translation reads: CATLPRPGDNEQFF.